This record covers a single T cell receptor (beta chain). In this sample, this clone turned up once. The clone's antigen remains unknown. Per-base qualities were not stored, and no clone one base away is much larger. Another Seattle source contributed samples from volunteer blood donors who had recovered from COVID-19. Each collaborating institution followed its own protocols to collect whole blood in K2EDTA tubes. For TCRbeta analysis, collaborators shipped samples in one of three forms: frozen whole blood, isolated PBMCs, or DNA extracted from either of those sample types. This specimen belongs to a study of blood T cell repertoires in COVID-19 (dated by TCRdb to 2019 to 2021). Study-wide context: Collaborator samples came from the United States, Italy and Spain and covered acute and convalescent phases of COVID-19. Samples were obtained from the ongoing ImmuneRACE study (first 160 participants) and from about 1,300 subjects provided by 6 global collaborators. Nearly every sample came with metadata listing a de-identified subject ID, COVID-19 status, age in years and sex. The dataset comprised deeply sampled blood TCRbeta repertoires from subjects exposed to, actively infected with, or recovered from COVID-19. HLA class I and class II types, where available, came from metadata supplied by the sample provider rather than from assay-based typing. The prospective study material was composed of cDNA or gDNA derived from T cells, B-cell-depleted T cells, or PBMCs. A freely available public database, intended as a resource for researchers studying the immune response to SARS-CoV-2, is where the repertoires were released.

TCRbeta CDR3 regions were amplified from genomic DNA by means of the immunoSEQ Assay, a bias-controlled multiplex PCR. Regarding the original processing steps: The number of nucleated cells in each sample was estimated by amplification of reference gene primers within the assay. Sequence reads were collapsed and filtered to measure the absolute abundance of every unique TCRbeta CDR3 rearrangement. Productive Simpson clonality was computed per sample as the square root of Simpson's diversity index over productive rearrangements. TCRdb stores this immuneACCESS table with in-frame sequences only. Part of the clones is absent; in the studies checked, under half of the shortfall reflects unresolved V genes, and no reason is known for the rest. That table is the source of V, J and clone size, and D and trimming were worked out from the DNA. This sample gives approximately 310,000 clones in total; more than 75% of them show up just once. The ten largest clonotypes hold approximately 7.8% of the sample.

Here is what the overall study found, with its caveats: How much clinical and demographic metadata was included differed by source and by participant, and the metadata was provided uncurated.

CDR1 and CDR2, per the germline V gene, are SGHAT and FQNNGV. Trimming removed 5 bases from V and 6 bases from J; the gene matches leave 11 bases unexplained. The CDR3 runs 15 residues from the cysteine to the phenylalanine. Here the CDR3 DNA is all that survives: 45 bases in frame from base 1. This receptor was identified in a woman aged 45-60 years who had recovered from COVID-19. The rearrangement joined TRBV11-2 to TRBJ2-7; TRBD2 fits 9 bases in the junction. The sequenced material came from peripheral blood. The encoded CDR3 is CASSPVGGRVLEQYF. DNA sequence: TGTGCCAGCAGCCCGGTCGGCGGGAGGGTTCTCGAGCAGTACTTC.